The 31 T cell receptor beta chains in this list originate from one sample, sequenced in a study of T cell repertoires in cytomegalovirus infection. The antigens these receptors bind are not known. TCRdb re-derived calls from the reads in MiXCR, one entry per CDR3 protein. Among roughly 920,000 distinct CDR3 sequences listed, less than 40% were seen once. The starting material was cultured CD8+ T cells from PBMCs, obtained from culture after CMV antigen stimulation. The receptors derive from a human donor in good health (CMV status not recorded). Some clones in this sample may be carry-over from other donors' samples.

This clonotype was found a few times. CDR3 residues: CASSSAGGLTLHF. The CDR3 region has the DNA TGTGCCAGCAGCTCCGCCGGGGGCCTGACCCTCCACTTT. The rearrangement joins TRBV7-9 to TRBJ1-6, with D tentatively TRBD1 (6 bases). V was shortened by 4 bases and J by 14 bases, with 15 bases between the two germline ends. There are 13 residues in the CDR3. Germline-derived CDR1 and CDR2 are SEHNR and FQNEAQ (reference sequence).

This clonotype appeared a few times. The chain couples TRBV7-3 to TRBJ2-3, with 11 positions matching TRBD2. The ends lost 5 bases at V and 1 base at J; junction bases unmatched: 2. The germline V gene encodes CDR1 SGHTA and CDR2 FQGTGA. The CDR3 runs 15 residues. CDR3 bases: TGTGCCAGCAGCAGACTAGCGGGGCGCACAGATACGCAGTATTTT. Translation: CASSRLAGRTDTQYF. Filled out from reference TRBV7-3 and TRBJ2-3, the complete variable domain reads GAGVSQTPSNKVTEKGKYVELRCDPISGHTALYWYRQSLGQGPEFLIYFQGTGAADDSGLPNDRFFAVRPEGSVSTLKIQRTERGDSAVYLCASSRLAGRTDTQYFGPGTRLTVL.

This clonotype has at least ten counts. The gene calls are TRBV7-6 and TRBJ2-5; D gene ambiguous. The CDR3 has 15 residues. Germline values: CDR1 SGHVS, CDR2 FNYEAQ. V gave up 5 bases and J gave up 0 bases, with 13 bases separating them. The CDR3 region is CASSPLRLNQETQYF. Written as DNA, the CDR3 is TGTGCCAGCAGCCCTCTCCGACTGAACCAAGAGACCCAGTACTTC.

This clonotype occurred a few times. The CDR3 protein is CASSPYRSYEQYF. The CDR3 DNA sequence: TGCGCCAGCAGCCCTTACCGTTCCTACGAGCAGTACTTC. The genes are TRBV4-1 and TRBJ2-7, with D unclear. The length of the CDR3 is 13 residues. Looked up from germline, CDR1 is MGHRA and CDR2 is YSYEKL. Trimming cost V 4 bases and J 1 base, with 8 bases left between them.

This clonotype has at least ten counts. The chain combines TRBV7-8 with TRBJ1-1; tentatively, D is TRBD1 (6 bases). V was pared by 6 bases and J by 3 bases, with 11 bases between. CDR3 length equals 13 residues. Germline lookup yields CDR1 SGHVS and CDR2 FQNEAQ. CDR3 amino acids: CASSIGGHTEAFF. The CDR3, as DNA: TGTGCCAGCAGTATAGGGGGGCACACTGAAGCTTTCTTT.

The chain uses TRBV10-3 and TRBJ2-3, with 7 bases matching TRBD1. The CDR3 extends over 16 amino acids. With V trimmed by 4 bases and J by 2 bases, 9 bases remained unmatched. Germline assignment: CDR1 ENHRY and CDR2 SYGVKD. CDR3 region: CAISGEEGAPTDTQYF. The CDR3 region has the DNA TGTGCCATCAGTGGGGAAGAGGGGGCTCCCACAGATACGCAGTATTTT.

This rearrangement joins TRBV12-3 or TRBV12-4 to TRBJ2-7; D unresolved. V lost 9 bases to trimming and J lost 1 base, with 13 bases between them. The CDR3 totals 13 residues. Here the CDR3 reads CASSPSGSYEQYV. DNA for the CDR3: TGTGCCAGTAGCCCCTCCGGTTCCTACGAGCAGTACGTC.

The genes are TRBV7-9 and TRBJ1-1; D is unclear. The germline V gene has CDR1 SEHNR and CDR2 FQNEAQ (reference sequence). CDR3 length: 13 residues. Trimming removed 5 bases at V and 6 bases at J, with 13 bases between. The CDR3: CASSPPSIPEAFF. The CDR3 nucleotides are TGTGCCAGCAGCCCACCTTCCATACCTGAAGCTTTCTTT.

The CDR3 protein is CASSLPQTQETQYF. The CDR3 DNA reads as TGTGCCAGCAGCTTACCACAGACCCAAGAGACCCAGTACTTC. The J gene is TRBJ2-5, the V gene TRBV11-2; no firm D call. V gave up 2 bases and J gave up 1 base, with 8 bases separating them. This CDR3 contains 14 residues. Germline V gene lookup returns CDR1 SGHAT and CDR2 FQNNGV.

The sample holds a few counts of this clonotype. The chain employs TRBV9 and TRBJ1-1; TRBD1 aligns across 9 bases. Germline assignment: CDR1 SGDLS and CDR2 YYNGEE. Losses at the gene ends were 3 bases for V and 3 bases for J; bases not matched to a gene: 3. The length of the CDR3 is 14 residues. The CDR3 reads CASSGDREDTEAFF. The CDR3 coding sequence is TGTGCCAGCAGCGGGGACAGGGAAGACACTGAAGCTTTCTTT. Using reference TRBV9 and TRBJ1-1 for the parts outside the CDR3, the full variable domain is DSGVTQTPKHLITATGQRVTLRCSPRSGDLSVYWYQQSLDQGLQFLIQYYNGEERAKGNILERFSAQQFPDLHSELNLSSLELGDSALYFCASSGDREDTEAFFGQGTRLTVV.

This clonotype has a handful of counts. The chain joins TRBV19 to TRBJ2-3; 8 positions match TRBD2. V gave up 7 bases and J gave up 5 bases; unmatched junction bases: 14. This CDR3 region has 16 residues. Germline CDR1 is LNHDA and CDR2 is SQIVND (reference sequence). The CDR3 region has the DNA TGTGCCAGTACCCCCGGGGGGGGGCAAGCTATAGATACGCAGTATTTT. It codes for CASTPGGGQAIDTQYF.

The chain is built from TRBV7-9 and TRBJ2-5; the match to TRBD2 covers 12 bases. This CDR3 has 20 amino acids. After removal of 1 base from V and 2 bases from J, the junction contained 14 bases not matched to a gene. Germline V gives CDR1 SEHNR, CDR2 FQNEAQ (reference sequence). As DNA, the CDR3 is TGTGCCAGCAGCTTAGTTCGACTAGCGGGGGACGTTCGTTGGCAAGAGACCCAGTACTTC. Its protein is CASSLVRLAGDVRWQETQYF.

This clonotype was detected ten times or more. The genes are TRBV28 and TRBJ1-1; 7 positions agree with TRBD1. After removal of 5 bases from V and 0 bases from J, the junction contained 3 bases not matched to a gene. This CDR3 is built from 14 residues. CDR1 and CDR2 from the germline V gene are MDHEN and SYDVKM. The CDR3 is CASSNRGLNTEAFF. As DNA, the CDR3 is TGTGCCAGCAGTAACAGGGGTTTGAACACTGAAGCTTTCTTT. The variable domain in full, completed from reference TRBV28 and TRBJ1-1, reads DVKVTQSSRYLVKRTGEKVFLECVQDMDHENMFWYRQDPGLGLRLIYFSYDVKMKEKGDIPEGYSVSREKKERFSLILESASTNQTSMYLCASSNRGLNTEAFFGQGTRLTVV.

A few counts support this clonotype. The chain recombines TRBV7-6 with TRBJ2-1; D is possibly TRBD2 (5 bases). Deletions cut 4 bases from V and 8 bases from J, with 9 bases between. CDR3 size: 12 residues. From germline, CDR1 is SGHVS and CDR2 FNYEAQ. As DNA, the CDR3 is TGTGCCAGCAGCTACGGGAAGGATGAGCAGTTCTTC. Amino acids: CASSYGKDEQFF.

This chain links TRBV5-4 with TRBJ2-1; unclear D gene. This CDR3 contains 14 residues. Trimming cost V 0 bases and J 6 bases, with 10 bases left between them. The germline V gene has CDR1 SGHNT and CDR2 YYREEE (reference sequence). Written as DNA, the CDR3 is TGTGCCAGCAGCTTGGACCCGAACGGCAATGAGCAGTTCTTC. The encoded protein is CASSLDPNGNEQFF.

The CDR3 protein is CASSRRVAGNTIYF. In DNA form, the CDR3 reads TGTGCCAGCAGCCGGAGGGTGGCCGGAAACACCATATATTTT. The chain couples TRBV13 to TRBJ1-3, with D unclear. Between the trimmed V and J ends, which lost 5 bases and 4 bases, there was a span of 12 bases. This CDR3 has 14 amino acids. CDR1 and CDR2 (germline): PRHDT, FYEKMQ (reference sequence).

The V and J genes are TRBV6-1 and TRBJ1-1; tentatively, D is TRBD1 (6 bases). CDR1 and CDR2 from the germline V gene are MNHNS and SASEGT. The CDR3 covers 14 residues. The ends were cut back, 5 bases at V and 6 bases at J, with 16 bases in the middle. The CDR3 bases are TGTGCCAGCAGTTTAGCGGGGGCAATAGCTGAAGCTTTCTTT. As protein: CASSLAGAIAEAFF.

This clonotype was seen many times. This rearrangement joins TRBV7-2 to TRBJ2-1; D is possibly TRBD1 (5 bases). V gave up 3 bases and J gave up 7 bases, with 13 bases separating them. The CDR3 runs 14 residues. The germline V gene has CDR1 SGHTA and CDR2 FQGNSA. CDR3 region: CASSLGRVFNEQFF. CDR3 DNA: TGTGCCAGCAGCTTGGGCAGGGTTTTTAATGAGCAGTTCTTC.

The chain is built from TRBV27 and TRBJ1-1, with TRBD1 identical over 8 bases. V shed 8 bases and J 0 bases; nucleotides not matched to a gene: 8. CDR1 is MNHEY, CDR2 SMNVEV, per germline (reference sequence). The CDR3 covers 15 residues. CDR3 loop: CASATGGIMNTEAFF. The CDR3 DNA reads TGTGCCAGCGCCACAGGGGGGATAATGAACACTGAAGCTTTCTTT.

The genes are TRBV20-1 and TRBJ2-2, with 7 bases lining up with TRBD1. The CDR3 loop spans 16 amino acids. CDR1 is DFQATT, CDR2 SNEGSKA, per germline (reference sequence). V lost 3 bases and J lost 5; bases outside the gene matches: 12. The DNA for the CDR3 is TGCAGTGCTAGTAAAACAGGGGCTTTTAATACCGGGGAGCTGTTTTTT. It is translated as CSASKTGAFNTGELFF.

The gene calls are TRBV19 and TRBJ1-1, with D possibly TRBD1 on 6 matching bases. The germline V and J ends were trimmed by 7 bases and 8 bases, with 23 bases remaining between them. CDR1 is LNHDA, CDR2 SQIVND, per germline (reference sequence). This CDR3 is 15 amino acids long. The CDR3 loop is CASNTLLGQGPEAFF. CDR3 coding DNA: TGTGCCAGTAATACACTCCTGGGACAAGGACCCGAAGCTTTCTTT.

This clonotype was counted a few times. This chain links TRBV27 with TRBJ2-7; 9 bases are a match to TRBD1. CDR3 length: 15 amino acids. V lost 6 bases and J lost 5; bases outside the gene matches: 11. Germline-derived CDR1 and CDR2 are MNHEY and SMNVEV (reference sequence). This CDR3 reads CASRPLGTGSHEQYF. Here the CDR3 DNA reads TGTGCCAGCAGGCCTCTTGGGACAGGGTCCCACGAGCAGTACTTC.

The chain links TRBV6-1 to TRBJ1-1; possible D gene TRBD1, 6 bases. There are 13 residues in the CDR3. V was pared by 8 bases and J by 4 bases, with 14 bases between. Germline V gene lookup returns CDR1 MNHNS and CDR2 SASEGT. CDR3 amino acids: CASEREGGTEAFF. CDR3 sequence (DNA): TGTGCCAGCGAAAGGGAGGGGGGCACTGAAGCTTTCTTT.

This clonotype was seen a handful of times. The chain has TRBV7-9 and TRBJ2-3; 14 positions match TRBD2. The length of the CDR3 is 18 residues. CDR1 is SEHNR, CDR2 FQNEAQ, per germline (reference sequence). Trimming at V came to 5 bases and at J to 4 bases, leaving 11 bases not matched to a gene. The CDR3, as DNA: TGTGCCAGCAGCAAGACTAGCGGGGGGGCCGTTCAATCAGATACGCAGTATTTT. Protein sequence: CASSKTSGGAVQSDTQYF. Together with reference TRBV7-9 and TRBJ2-3, the CDR3 gives the full variable domain: DTGVSQNPRHKITKRGQNVTFRCDPISEHNRLYWYRQTLGQGPEFLTYFQNEAQLEKSRLLSDRFSAERPKGSFSTLEIQRTEQGDSAMYLCASSKTSGGAVQSDTQYFGPGTRLTVL.

This clonotype was seen a few times. The V call is TRBV6-2 or TRBV6-3, the J call TRBJ1-5; D gene unclear. The CDR3 consists of 15 residues. Germline values: CDR1 MNHEY, CDR2 SVGEGT. With 2 bases removed from V and 2 bases from J, the gap between germline ends came to 10 bases. The CDR3, as DNA: TGTGCCAGCAGTTACGGAAGAGGTCGCAATCAGCCCCAGCATTTT. Translating it yields CASSYGRGRNQPQHF.

The chain is built from TRBV7-9 and TRBJ2-1; no reliable D call. Germline V gene data show CDR1 as SEHNR and CDR2 as FQNEAQ (reference sequence). This CDR3 comprises 13 residues. V was shortened by 8 bases and J by 2 bases, with 10 bases between the two germline ends. The CDR3 here is CASLKEPYNEQFF. DNA for the CDR3: TGTGCCAGCCTAAAGGAGCCCTACAATGAGCAGTTCTTC.

Details on this clonotype: A junction end diverges from the germline sequence, so it may reflect a read error. CDR3 sequence (DNA): TGTGCCAACAGTGAACAGTGGAGAAATTGGGGCACAGATACGCAGTATTTT. This codes for CANSEQWRNWGTDTQYF. The rearrangement joins TRBV6-1 to TRBJ2-3; D uncertain. Per the germline V gene, CDR1 is MNHNS and CDR2 is SASEGT. The CDR3 length is 17 residues.

CDR3: CASSPRDRVETQYF. The CDR3 region has the DNA TGCGCCAGCAGCCCACGGGACAGGGTGGAGACCCAGTACTTC. The chain combines TRBV4-1 with TRBJ2-5, with 9 bases matching TRBD1. Germline CDR1 and CDR2: MGHRA and YSYEKL. This CDR3 region has 14 residues. J gave up 5 bases and V 4 bases, and 5 bases lay outside the gene matches.

This clonotype was seen repeatedly, ten times or more. This rearrangement joins TRBV4-1 to TRBJ2-4, with 8 bases matching TRBD1. V gave up 4 bases and J gave up 9 bases; unmatched junction bases: 11. CDR3 length: 15 residues. Germline assignment: CDR1 MGHRA and CDR2 YSYEKL. The CDR3 bases are TGCGCCAGCAGCCTCCAGGACAGGGAGATAAGCATTCAGTACTTC. Amino acids: CASSLQDREISIQYF.

As DNA, the CDR3 is TGTGCCAGCAGAGAACATCCGAAGACCCAGTACTTC. Translation: CASREHPKTQYF. The chain is built from TRBV7-6 and TRBJ2-5; D gene unclear. The length of the CDR3 is 12 residues. V was shortened by 6 bases and J by 6 bases, with 11 bases between the two germline ends. Germline assignment: CDR1 SGHVS and CDR2 FNYEAQ.

This chain connects TRBV5-1 to TRBJ2-7, with TRBD2 matching 7 bases. This CDR3 spans 15 amino acids. V trimming: 4 bases; J trimming: 2 bases; junction bases outside the gene matches: 9. Germline CDR1 SGHRS, CDR2 YFSETQ. CDR3 nucleotide sequence: TGCGCCAGCAGCGGGGACTACCCGGCGGCCTACGAGCAGTACTTC. Translation: CASSGDYPAAYEQYF.